This TCR beta chain originates from a study of T cell changes during pregnancy in multiple sclerosis. This clone showed up just once. Using immunoSEQ multiplex PCR, the repertoire was profiled, and TCRdb retains in-frame clones only, with some absent. The sample yields 40,000 to 55,000 clones, over 85% seen once. Germline-derived CDR1 and CDR2 are MDHEN and SYDVKM. CDR3 size: 14 residues. Trimming removed 1 base from V and 5 bases from J; junction bases left unmatched: 3. The J gene is TRBJ2-7, the V gene TRBV28; 9 nucleotides agree with TRBD2. Material: CD4+ T cells from peripheral blood mononuclear cells, obtained before pregnancy. The origin of this receptor is a female donor with multiple sclerosis, enrolled in a pregnancy study. The CDR3 loop reads CASSLSPSGNEQYF. In DNA, the CDR3 is TGTGCCAGCAGTTTATCCCCTAGCGGGAACGAGCAGTACTTC.